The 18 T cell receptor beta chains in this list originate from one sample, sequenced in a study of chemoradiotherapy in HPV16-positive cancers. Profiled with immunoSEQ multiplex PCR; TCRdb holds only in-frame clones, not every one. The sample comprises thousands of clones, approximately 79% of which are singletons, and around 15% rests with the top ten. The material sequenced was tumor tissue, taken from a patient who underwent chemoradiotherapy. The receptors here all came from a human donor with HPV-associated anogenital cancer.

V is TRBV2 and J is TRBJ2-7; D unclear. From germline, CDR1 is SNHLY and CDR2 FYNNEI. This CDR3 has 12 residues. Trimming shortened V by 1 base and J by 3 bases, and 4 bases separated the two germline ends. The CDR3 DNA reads TGTGCCAGCAGTGAAGGCCGCTACGAGCAGTACTTC. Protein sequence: CASSEGRYEQYF.

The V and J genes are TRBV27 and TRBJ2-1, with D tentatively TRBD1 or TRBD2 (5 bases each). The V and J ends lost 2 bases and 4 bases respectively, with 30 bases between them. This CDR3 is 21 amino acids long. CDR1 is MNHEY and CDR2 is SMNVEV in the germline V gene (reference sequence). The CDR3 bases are TGTGCCAGCAGTTTAGTCCCACCGGGGCAGAAATATTCTTCCCTATACAATGAGCAGTTCTTC. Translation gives CASSLVPPGQKYSSLYNEQFF.

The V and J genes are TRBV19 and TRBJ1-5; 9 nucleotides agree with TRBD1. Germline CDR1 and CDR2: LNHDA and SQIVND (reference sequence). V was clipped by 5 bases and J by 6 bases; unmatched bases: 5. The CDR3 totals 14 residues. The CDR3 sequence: CASSPTGGGQPQHF. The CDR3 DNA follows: TGTGCCAGTAGTCCGACAGGGGGAGGTCAGCCCCAGCATTTT.

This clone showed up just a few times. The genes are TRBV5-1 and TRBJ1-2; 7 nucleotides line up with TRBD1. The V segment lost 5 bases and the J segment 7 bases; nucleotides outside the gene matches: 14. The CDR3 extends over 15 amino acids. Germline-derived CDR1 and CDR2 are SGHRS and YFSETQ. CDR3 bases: TGCGCCAGCAGTCGACGACAGGGCGAGGGCGGTGGCTACACCTTC. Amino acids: CASSRRQGEGGGYTF.

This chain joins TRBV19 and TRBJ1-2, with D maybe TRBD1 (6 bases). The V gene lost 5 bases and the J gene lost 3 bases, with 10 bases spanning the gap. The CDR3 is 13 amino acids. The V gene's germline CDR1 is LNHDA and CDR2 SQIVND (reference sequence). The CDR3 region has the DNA TGTGCCAGTAGTTGGACAGAAGACTATGGCTACACCTTC. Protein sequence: CASSWTEDYGYTF.

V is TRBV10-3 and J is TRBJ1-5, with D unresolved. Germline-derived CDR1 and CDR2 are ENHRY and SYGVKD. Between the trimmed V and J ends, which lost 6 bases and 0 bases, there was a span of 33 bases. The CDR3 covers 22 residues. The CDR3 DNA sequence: TGTGCCATCAGCGATACGATCTGGTTGGATCCGGCGGAGCTATATAGCAATCAGCCCCAGCATTTT. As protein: CAISDTIWLDPAELYSNQPQHF.

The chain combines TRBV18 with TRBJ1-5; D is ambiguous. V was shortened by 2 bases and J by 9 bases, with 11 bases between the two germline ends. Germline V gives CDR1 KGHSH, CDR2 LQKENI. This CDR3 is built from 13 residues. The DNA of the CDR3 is TGTGCCAGCTCACCAGAGGACGTTGCGCCCCAGCATTTT. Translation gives CASSPEDVAPQHF.

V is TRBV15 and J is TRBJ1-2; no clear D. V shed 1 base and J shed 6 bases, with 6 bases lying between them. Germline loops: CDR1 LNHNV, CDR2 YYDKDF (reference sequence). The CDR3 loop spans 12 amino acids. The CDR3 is CATSRASDGYTF. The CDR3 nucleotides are TGTGCCACCAGCAGAGCGTCGGATGGCTACACCTTC.

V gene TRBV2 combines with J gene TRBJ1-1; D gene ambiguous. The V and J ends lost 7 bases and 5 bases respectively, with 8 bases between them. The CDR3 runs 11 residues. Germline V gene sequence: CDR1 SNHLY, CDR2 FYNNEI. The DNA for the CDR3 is TGTGCCAGCATCCGGGAGACTGAAGCTTTCTTT. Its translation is CASIRETEAFF.

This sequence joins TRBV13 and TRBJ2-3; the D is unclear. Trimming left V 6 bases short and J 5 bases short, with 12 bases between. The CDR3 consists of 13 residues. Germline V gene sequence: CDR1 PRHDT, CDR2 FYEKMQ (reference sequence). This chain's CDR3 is CASSRSQIDTQYF. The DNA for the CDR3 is TGTGCCAGCAGTCGATCCCAGATAGATACGCAGTATTTT.

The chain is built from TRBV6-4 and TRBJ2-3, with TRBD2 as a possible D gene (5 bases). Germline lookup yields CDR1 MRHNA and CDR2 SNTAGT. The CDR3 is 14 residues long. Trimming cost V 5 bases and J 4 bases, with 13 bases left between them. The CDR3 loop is CASSWTLPADTQYF. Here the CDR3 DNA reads TGTGCCAGCAGTTGGACTCTCCCCGCAGATACGCAGTATTTT.

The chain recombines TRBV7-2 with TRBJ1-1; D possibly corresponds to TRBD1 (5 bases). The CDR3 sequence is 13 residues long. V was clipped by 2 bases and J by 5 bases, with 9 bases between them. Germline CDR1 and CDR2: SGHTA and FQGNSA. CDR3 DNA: TGTGCCAGCAGCTTATTATGGGGGACTGAAGCTTTCTTT. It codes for CASSLLWGTEAFF.

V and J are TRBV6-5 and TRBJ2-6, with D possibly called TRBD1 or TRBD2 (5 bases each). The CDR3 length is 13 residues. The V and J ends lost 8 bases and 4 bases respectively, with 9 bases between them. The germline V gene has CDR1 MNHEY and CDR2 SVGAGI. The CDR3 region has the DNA TGTGCCAGCGGGGACCACGGGGCCAACGTCCTGACTTTC. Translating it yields CASGDHGANVLTF.

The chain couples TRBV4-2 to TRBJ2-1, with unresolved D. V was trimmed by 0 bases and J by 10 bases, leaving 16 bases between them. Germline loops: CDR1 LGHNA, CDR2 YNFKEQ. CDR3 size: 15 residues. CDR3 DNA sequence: TGTGCCAGCAGCCAAGAACGGGCGACTCTCAGGGAGCAGTTCTTC. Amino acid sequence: CASSQERATLREQFF.

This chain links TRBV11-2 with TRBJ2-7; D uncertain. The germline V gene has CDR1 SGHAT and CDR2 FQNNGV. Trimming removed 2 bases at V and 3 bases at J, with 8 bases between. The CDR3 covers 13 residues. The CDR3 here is CASSLPKGYEQYF. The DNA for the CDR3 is TGTGCCAGCAGCTTACCGAAGGGCTACGAGCAGTACTTC.

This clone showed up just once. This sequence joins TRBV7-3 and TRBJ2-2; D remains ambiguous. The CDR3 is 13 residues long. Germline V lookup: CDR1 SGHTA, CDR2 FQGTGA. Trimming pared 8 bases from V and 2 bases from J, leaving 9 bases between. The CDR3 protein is CASGSANTGELFF. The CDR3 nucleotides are TGTGCCAGCGGTTCAGCTAACACCGGGGAGCTGTTTTTT.

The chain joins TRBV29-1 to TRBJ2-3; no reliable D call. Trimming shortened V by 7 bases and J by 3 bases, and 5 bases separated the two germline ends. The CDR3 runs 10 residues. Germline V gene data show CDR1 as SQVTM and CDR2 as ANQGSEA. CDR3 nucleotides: TGCAGCGACTCGACAGATACGCAGTATTTT. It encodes CSDSTDTQYF.

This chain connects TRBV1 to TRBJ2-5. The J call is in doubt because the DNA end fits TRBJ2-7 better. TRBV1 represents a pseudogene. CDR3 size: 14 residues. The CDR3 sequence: CTSSQGSLIYEQYF. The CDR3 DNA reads TGCACCAGCAGCCAAGGCAGTTTAATTTACGAGCAGTACTTC.